The 8 T cell receptor beta chains below were found in one sample sequenced in a study of blood T cell repertoires in COVID-19. The repertoire was sequenced with immunoSEQ multiplex PCR; TCRdb's copy has only in-frame clones and lacks some. The sample lists approximately 240,000 clones, around 84% occurring once. What was sequenced was peripheral blood. Receptors originate from a woman in her thirties or forties who had recovered from COVID-19.

V usage is TRBV7-2 and J usage is TRBJ2-6; D remains ambiguous. Trimming pared 1 base from V and 1 base from J, leaving 11 bases between. The CDR3 totals 17 residues. Germline V gene data show CDR1 as SGHTA and CDR2 as FQGNSA. This CDR3 is CASSLVVERSGANVLTF. The CDR3 DNA is TGTGCCAGCAGCTTAGTTGTGGAGAGATCTGGGGCCAACGTCCTGACTTTC.

This clone was detected only a few times. This rearrangement joins TRBV20-1 to TRBJ2-5; a possible D gene is TRBD2 (6 bases). The V and J ends lost 3 bases and 5 bases respectively, with 10 bases between them. The CDR3 consists of 12 residues. CDR1 is DFQATT, CDR2 SNEGSKA, per germline (reference sequence). CDR3 sequence (DNA): TGCAGTGCTAGTTCGAGCGGGGAGACCCAGTACTTC. It specifies CSASSSGETQYF.

The chain combines TRBV5-6 with TRBJ2-7; 7 nucleotides agree with TRBD1. There are 15 residues in the CDR3. From germline, CDR1 is SGHDT and CDR2 YYEEEE. With V trimmed by 0 bases and J by 4 bases, 7 bases remained unmatched. The CDR3: CASSLAETGNYEQYF. CDR3 in DNA: TGTGCCAGCAGCTTGGCCGAGACAGGGAATTACGAGCAGTACTTC. The whole variable domain, remainder taken from reference TRBV5-6 and TRBJ2-7, is DAGVTQSPTHLIKTRGQQVTLRCSPKSGHDTVSWYQQALGQGPQFIFQYYEEEERQRGNFPDRFSGHQFPNYSSELNVNALLLGDSALYLCASSLAETGNYEQYFGPGTRLTVT.

V is TRBV6-1 and J is TRBJ2-2; 8 nucleotides align to TRBD1. J gave up 5 bases and V 8 bases, and 10 bases lay outside the gene matches. This CDR3 has 15 residues. Per the germline V gene, CDR1 is MNHNS and CDR2 is SASEGT. CDR3 sequence: CASYPGQGSTGELFF. Here the CDR3 DNA reads TGTGCCAGCTACCCCGGACAGGGAAGTACCGGGGAGCTGTTTTTT.

The chain uses TRBV5-5 and TRBJ2-7; 8 bases align to TRBD1. Germline loops: CDR1 SGHKS, CDR2 YYEKEE (reference sequence). The trim removed 0 bases at V and 3 bases at J, leaving 5 bases unmatched. The CDR3 contains 15 residues. This CDR3 is CASSLATGGLYEQYF. Written as DNA, the CDR3 is TGTGCCAGCAGCTTGGCCACAGGGGGACTCTACGAGCAGTACTTC.

The gene calls are TRBV7-2 and TRBJ1-5; D unclear. This CDR3 has 13 residues. V lost 5 bases to trimming and J lost 5 bases, with 10 bases between them. Germline values: CDR1 SGHTA, CDR2 FQGNSA. CDR3 sequence (DNA): TGTGCCAGCAGCGAAGGGAGGGATCAGCCCCAGCATTTT. Its protein product is CASSEGRDQPQHF. Together with reference TRBV7-2 and TRBJ1-5, the CDR3 gives the full variable domain: GAGVSQSPSNKVTEKGKDVELRCDPISGHTALYWYRQSLGQGLEFLIYFQGNSAPDKSGLPSDRFSAERTGGSVSTLTIQRTQQEDSAVYLCASSEGRDQPQHFGDGTRLSIL.

The rearrangement uses TRBV5-1 and TRBJ1-4; TRBD1 agrees at 8 bases. CDR1 is SGHRS, CDR2 YFSETQ, per germline. The V and J ends lost 5 bases and 7 bases, in that order; junction bases with no gene match: 10. This CDR3 comprises 15 residues. The CDR3 coding sequence is TGCGCCAGCAGTTACTCCGGGACAGGAGGTGAAAAACTGTTTTTT. This encodes CASSYSGTGGEKLFF.

This clone was counted a few times. This chain uses TRBV19 with TRBJ2-2, with a possible D match to TRBD1 (6 bases). Per the germline V gene, CDR1 is LNHDA and CDR2 is SQIVND (reference sequence). The CDR3 length is 16 residues. The V and J ends lost 0 bases and 4 bases respectively, with 12 bases between them. In nucleotides, the CDR3 is TGTGCCAGTAGTATAGAAGCGACAGGTTTCACCGGGGAGCTGTTTTTT. Its translation: CASSIEATGFTGELFF.